The entry below describes one T cell receptor (beta chain). CDR1 SGHVS and CDR2 FNYEAQ come from the germline V gene. The CDR3 sequence is 13 residues long. V lost 4 bases, J lost 4 bases, and 10 bases lay in between. This sample stems from a study of blood T cell repertoires in COVID-19. Study details: In each case, the material was cDNA or gDNA derived from T cells, B-cell-depleted T cells, or PBMCs.

In the authors' methods: Reference gene primer amplification gave nucleated cell count estimates. Clones were read by immunoSEQ multiplex PCR, and TCRdb kept only the in-frame ones, dropping some. V and J calls and clone size come straight from that table; D and trimming were deduced from the DNA. The sample has some 270,000 clones; over 75% are singletons. Sequenced material: PBMCs or T cells enriched from blood (not recorded which). The chain combines TRBV7-6 with TRBJ1-2, with a possible D match to TRBD1 (6 bases). The TCR comes from a woman between 45 and 65 years old with acute COVID-19. The CDR3 protein is CASSSDSSYGYTF. For the CDR3, the DNA is TGTGCCAGCAGCTCGGACAGCTCCTATGGCTACACCTTC.